The clone carrying this TCR beta chain turned up a few times. A library of TCRbeta sequences, prepared with unique molecular identifiers, was generated. TCRdb re-called the PCR reads with MiXCR, one entry per CDR3 protein. The table includes some 490,000 distinct CDR3 sequences, approximately 13% detected once. V was pared by 5 bases and J by 1 base, with 14 bases between. Germline V lookup: CDR1 SEHNR, CDR2 FQNEAQ (reference sequence). This CDR3 comprises 15 residues. This specimen belongs to a study of T-cell reconstitution after alpha-beta-depleted transplantation in children. The chain links TRBV7-9 to TRBJ1-1; D gene ambiguous. This receptor was taken from a human donor who donated a stem cell graft to a child with combined immunodeficiency. The specimen comprised PBMCs from the stem cell graft donor, sampled from the stem cell graft. CDR3 in amino acids: CASSPPRQANTEAFF. The CDR3 DNA is TGTGCCAGCAGCCCCCCCCGACAAGCGAACACTGAAGCTTTCTTT.